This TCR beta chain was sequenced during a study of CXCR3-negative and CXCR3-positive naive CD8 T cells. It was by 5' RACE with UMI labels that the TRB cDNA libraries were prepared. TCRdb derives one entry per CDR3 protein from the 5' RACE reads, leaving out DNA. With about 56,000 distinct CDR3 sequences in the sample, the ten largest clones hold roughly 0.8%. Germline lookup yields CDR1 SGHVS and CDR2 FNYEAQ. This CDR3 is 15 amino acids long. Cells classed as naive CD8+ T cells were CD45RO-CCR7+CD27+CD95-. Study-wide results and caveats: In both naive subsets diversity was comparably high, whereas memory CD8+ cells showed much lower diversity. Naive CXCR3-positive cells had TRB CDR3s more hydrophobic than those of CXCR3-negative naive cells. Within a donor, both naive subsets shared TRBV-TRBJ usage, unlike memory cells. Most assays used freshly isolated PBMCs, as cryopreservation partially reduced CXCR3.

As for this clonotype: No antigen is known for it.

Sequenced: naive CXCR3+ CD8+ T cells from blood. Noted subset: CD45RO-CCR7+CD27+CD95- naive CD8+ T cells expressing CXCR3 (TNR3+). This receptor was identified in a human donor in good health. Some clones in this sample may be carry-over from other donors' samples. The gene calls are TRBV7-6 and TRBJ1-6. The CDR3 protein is CASSQTTNSGSPLHF.